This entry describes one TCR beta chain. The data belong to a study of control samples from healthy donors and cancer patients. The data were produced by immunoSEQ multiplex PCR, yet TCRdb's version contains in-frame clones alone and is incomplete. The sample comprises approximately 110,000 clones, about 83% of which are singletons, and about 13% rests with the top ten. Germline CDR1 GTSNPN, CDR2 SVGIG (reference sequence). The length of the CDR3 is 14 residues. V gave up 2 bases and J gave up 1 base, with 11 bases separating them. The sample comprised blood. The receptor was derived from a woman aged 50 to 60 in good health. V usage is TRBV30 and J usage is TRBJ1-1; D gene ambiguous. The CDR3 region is CAWSFGTENTEAFF. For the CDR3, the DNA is TGTGCCTGGAGTTTTGGAACTGAGAACACTGAAGCTTTCTTT. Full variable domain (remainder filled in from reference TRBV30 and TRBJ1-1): SQTIHQWPATLVQPVGSPLSLECTVEGTSNPNLYWYRQAAGRGLQLLFYSVGIGQISSEVPQNLSASRPQDRQFILSSKKLLLSDSGFYLCAWSFGTENTEAFFGQGTRLTVV.